The 2 T cell receptor beta chains in this list originate from one sample, sequenced in a study of T cell changes during pregnancy in multiple sclerosis. Libraries were prepared by immunoSEQ multiplex PCR; TCRdb keeps only in-frame clonotypes and omits some of them. In the table there are 53,000 or so clones, approximately 94% of which are singletons. This specimen consisted of CD4+ T cells from peripheral blood mononuclear cells, obtained in the second trimester of pregnancy. Source of these receptors: a female donor with multiple sclerosis, enrolled in a pregnancy study.

This chain uses TRBV7-2 with TRBJ2-3; the D gene is possibly TRBD1 (7 bases). The V end was cut by 5 bases, the J end by 6 bases, with 18 bases between. The V gene's germline CDR1 is SGHTA and CDR2 FQGNSA. The CDR3 is made up of 15 amino acids. The CDR3 sequence is CASSPGGGISDTQYF. The CDR3 coding sequence is TGTGCCAGCAGCCCAGGAGGGGGCATTTCGGATACGCAGTATTTT.

The genes are TRBV6-5 and TRBJ2-3; 9 positions agree with TRBD1. V was pared by 0 bases and J by 1 base, with 2 bases of the junction left unmatched. The CDR3 totals 16 residues. Germline-derived CDR1 and CDR2 are MNHEY and SVGAGI. CDR3 amino acids: CASSYSGQGGTDTQYF. For the CDR3, the DNA is TGTGCCAGCAGTTACTCGGGACAGGGAGGCACAGATACGCAGTATTTT.